This T cell receptor beta chain was captured by sequencing in a study of cytomegalovirus exposure and HLA in healthy donors. Whole-study findings and limits: Most sequenced TCRs were rare (though some public TCRs occurred in many donors).

Germline assignment: CDR1 SQVTM and CDR2 ANQGSEA. V gave up 6 bases and J gave up 0 bases; unmatched junction bases: 1. The CDR3 extends over 12 amino acids. Of note for this clone: As yet, its antigen is unknown. Other DNA sequences from this sample encode an identical CDR3 as well.

PCR employed 60 Vbeta and 13 Jbeta primers. Data came from immunoSEQ multiplex PCR; TCRdb stores just in-frame clones and leaves some out. The table has about 220,000 clones, over 65% seen once. The chain couples TRBV29-1 to TRBJ1-1; 7 positions agree with TRBD1. This receptor was taken from a man between 18 and 35 years old in good health and CMV-seronegative. Sequencing was performed on PBMCs. CDR3 loop: CSVGTVNTEAFF. DNA for the CDR3: TGCAGCGTGGGGACAGTGAACACTGAAGCTTTCTTT.